These T cell receptor beta chains were read from a single sample in a study of blood T cell repertoires in COVID-19. Assay used: immunoSEQ multiplex PCR; TCRdb lists only in-frame clones, some missing. The table lists approximately 300,000 clones, 80% to 90% of them singletons. Source material: PBMCs or T cells enriched from blood (not recorded which). The receptors originated from a woman aged 25 to 39 who had recovered from COVID-19. Each CDR3 is given with its conserved first and last residue. D genes are given only for firm matches. Clone size is not always given. Where it is, it says once, few, many or a class for expanded clones.

V	D	J	size	length	DNA	CDR3
TRBV2	NA	TRBJ1-1	once	13	TGTGCCAGCAAAGGAACCCCCTCGGGTGAAGCTTTCTTT	CASKGTPSGEAFF
TRBV15	NA	TRBJ2-2	NA	18	TGTGCCACCAGCAGAGCCCTCACAGGGTTTAGGAACACCGGGGAGCTGTTTTTT	CATSRALTGFRNTGELFF
TRBV3-1/TRBV3-2	NA	TRBJ2-1	once	14	TGTGCCAGCAGCCGAGCCGGGTTCTACAATGAGCAGTTCTTC	CASSRAGFYNEQFF
TRBV10-3	TRBD1	TRBJ1-2	few	15	TGTGCCATCAGTGCGCGAATAGGGACAGACTATGGCTACACCTTC	CAISARIGTDYGYTF
TRBV13	NA	TRBJ1-4	NA	16	TGTGCCAGCAGCCGTTGGGGAGGGTCGGATAATGAAAAACTGTTTTTT	CASSRWGGSDNEKLFF
TRBV7-3	TRBD2	TRBJ2-1	NA	14	TGTGCCAGCAGCTTAATGGGGGGGAACAATGAGCAGTTCTTC	CASSLMGGNNEQFF
TRBV12-3/TRBV12-4	NA	TRBJ1-1	NA	13	TGTGCCAGCAGTTCCGGGGGGCCCACTGAAGCTTTCTTT	CASSSGGPTEAFF
TRBV14	TRBD1	TRBJ2-3	few	17	TGTGCCAGCAGCCAAGAAGTAGGACAGGGGGCTGGAGATACGCAGTATTTT	CASSQEVGQGAGDTQYF
TRBV19	TRBD1	TRBJ2-7	NA	14	TGTGCCAGTAGTGCAACCGGGACAGGGTTATCGCAGTACTTC	CASSATGTGLSQYF
TRBV7-2	TRBD2	TRBJ2-7	NA	16	TGTGCCAGCAGCTTAGTAGGAAGCGGGATTCTCTACGAGCAGTACTTC	CASSLVGSGILYEQYF
TRBV20-1	NA	TRBJ1-5	NA	11	TGCAGTGCTAGAGGGAGTCAGCCCCAGCATTTT	CSARGSQPQHF
TRBV28	NA	TRBJ2-7	NA	17	TGTGCCAGCAGTTTATTGCGGGTCAGCCGTAGCTCCTACGAGCAGTACTTC	CASSLLRVSRSSYEQYF
TRBV19	TRBD2	TRBJ2-5	NA	15	TGTGCCAGTAGCGGACTAGCGGGGGGTCAAGAGACCCAGTACTTC	CASSGLAGGQETQYF
TRBV4-3	TRBD1	TRBJ1-2	NA	15	TGCGCCAGCAGCCAAGACAGGGGGAGGATCTATGGCTACACCTTC	CASSQDRGRIYGYTF
TRBV7-3	NA	TRBJ2-1	NA	15	TGTGCCAGCAGCCTACAGGCAGGGATCTACAATGAGCAGTTCTTC	CASSLQAGIYNEQFF
TRBV11-2	NA	TRBJ1-2	NA	16	TGTGCCAGCAGCTTAGCCCGGACACGTATTAACTATGGCTACACCTTC	CASSLARTRINYGYTF
TRBV10-3	TRBD1	TRBJ2-7	NA	15	TGTGCCATCAGTGAGGGGGACAGGGGCTCCTACGAGCAGTACTTC	CAISEGDRGSYEQYF
TRBV25-1	NA	TRBJ2-3	NA	14	TGTGCCAGCAGTGACGGGTCTGGTTCAGATACGCAGTATTTT	CASSDGSGSDTQYF
TRBV25-1	NA	TRBJ1-6	NA	13	TGTGCCAGCAGTGAAGACATCAATTCACCCCTCCACTTT	CASSEDINSPLHF
TRBV10-3	NA	TRBJ1-1	once	11	TGTGCCACCCGACAGAACACTGAAGCTTTCTTT	CATRQNTEAFF
TRBV7-3	TRBD2	TRBJ2-1	NA	14	TGTGCCAGCAGCTTTAGCGGGGGGGGCAATGAGCAGTTCTTC	CASSFSGGGNEQFF
TRBV19	NA	TRBJ1-5	NA	13	TGTGCCAGTAGTCTAGGGGGAGGTCAGCCCCAGCATTTT	CASSLGGGQPQHF
TRBV29-1	NA	TRBJ1-1	NA	13	TGCAGCGCTACTCTACAGGGGAACACTGAAGCTTTCTTT	CSATLQGNTEAFF
TRBV30	TRBD1	TRBJ2-1	few	19	TGTGCCTGGAGTTCTTTCACAGGGGGCTTTGGGAGCTCCTACAATGAGCAGTTCTTC	CAWSSFTGGFGSSYNEQFF
TRBV5-1	TRBD1	TRBJ1-4	NA	14	TGCGCCAGCAGCGGGACAGGGTCGGACCAAAAACTGTTTTTT	CASSGTGSDQKLFF
TRBV28	TRBD1	TRBJ2-7	NA	14	TGTGCCAGCAGCTTATGGACAGGGGCCTACGAGCAGTACTTC	CASSLWTGAYEQYF
TRBV11-2	NA	TRBJ1-1	NA	14	TGTGCCAGCAGCTCAATCGTACAGAGTACTGAAGCTTTCTTT	CASSSIVQSTEAFF
TRBV19	NA	TRBJ1-6	NA	15	TGTGCCAGTAGTACCCTCGGGTCCTATAATTCACCCCTCCACTTT	CASSTLGSYNSPLHF
TRBV10-3	NA	TRBJ1-1	NA	14	TGTGCCATCAGTGAAGGGGCAGTGAACACTGAAGCTTTCTTT	CAISEGAVNTEAFF
TRBV4-3	TRBD1	TRBJ1-1	NA	15	TGCGCCAGCAGCCAAGGACAGGGAGGAGGGACTGAAGCTTTCTTT	CASSQGQGGGTEAFF
TRBV15	NA	TRBJ2-2	once	13	TGTGCCACCAGCGGGGGGGGCGGGAGGGAGCTGTTTTTT	CATSGGGGRELFF
TRBV6-5	TRBD1	TRBJ1-6	NA	14	TGTGCCAGCAAGCCGGGACAGAATAATTCACCCCTCCACTTT	CASKPGQNNSPLHF
TRBV5-1	TRBD1	TRBJ2-7	many	15	TGCGCCAGCCGGGTAGGGACAGGGAGGGACCACGAGCAGTACTTC	CASRVGTGRDHEQYF
TRBV7-2	NA	TRBJ2-7	NA	13	TGTGCCAGCAGCTTATCCGTTACCTACGAGCAGTACTTC	CASSLSVTYEQYF
TRBV27	NA	TRBJ1-2	NA	14	TGTGCCAGCAGTTTATATCGGGAGAACTATGGCTACACCTTC	CASSLYRENYGYTF
TRBV20-1	TRBD2	TRBJ2-1	NA	16	TGCAGTGCTAGTTCCCGCCTAGCGGGGGGGCCCGGTGAGCAGTTCTTC	CSASSRLAGGPGEQFF
TRBV4-2	NA	TRBJ2-1	NA	16	TGTGCCAGCAGCCAAGAGGGGCGGAGCTCCTACAATGAGCAGTTCTTC	CASSQEGRSSYNEQFF
TRBV18	TRBD1	TRBJ2-7	NA	15	TGTGCCAGCTCACGGACCGGGACAGGGCCCTTCGAGCAGTACTTC	CASSRTGTGPFEQYF
TRBV19	NA	TRBJ1-6	NA	14	TGTGCCAGTAGTATCAAAGGGGCTGGGGCACCCCTCCACTTT	CASSIKGAGAPLHF
TRBV28	NA	TRBJ1-5	NA	14	TGTGCCAGCAGACTCGACAGGAGTTATCAGCCCCAGCATTTT	CASRLDRSYQPQHF
TRBV4-1	TRBD2	TRBJ2-2	NA	17	TGCGCCAGCAGCCAACCCCCGGGGGGGACACTCACCGGGGAGCTGTTTTTT	CASSQPPGGTLTGELFF
TRBV6-2/TRBV6-3	NA	TRBJ2-2	NA	16	TGTGCCAGCAGTTACCCGCGGGTGATGAACACCGGGGAGCTGTTTTTT	CASSYPRVMNTGELFF
TRBV5-1	NA	TRBJ2-3	NA	15	TGCGCCAGCAGCATGGCCGGGGGAGGCACAGATACGCAGTATTTT	CASSMAGGGTDTQYF
TRBV7-8	NA	TRBJ2-5	NA	14	TGTGCCAGCAGCTTAGGAGGTCAGCAAGAGACCCAGTACTTC	CASSLGGQQETQYF
TRBV10-2	NA	TRBJ2-7	NA	13	TGCGCCAGCAGCAGGGGGGAGTCTTACGAGCAGTACTTC	CASSRGESYEQYF
TRBV7-2	TRBD1	TRBJ1-5	few	15	TGTGCCAGCAGCGGCCGGACAGGGGGCGATCAGCCCCAGCATTTT	CASSGRTGGDQPQHF
TRBV4-2	TRBD2	TRBJ2-4	NA	18	TGTGCCAGCAGCCAAGAGGTTTGGCGGGGGGGCAGCCGGGACATTCAGTACTTC	CASSQEVWRGGSRDIQYF
TRBV28	TRBD1	TRBJ1-1	NA	17	TGTGCCAGCAGTTTAAGACAGGGGGCTGAGTCCGACACTGAAGCTTTCTTT	CASSLRQGAESDTEAFF
TRBV5-8	TRBD1	TRBJ1-5	NA	15	TGTGCCAGCAGCTTGGCAGGGACAGGGGCTCAGCCCCAGCATTTT	CASSLAGTGAQPQHF
TRBV11-3	NA	TRBJ2-3	few	14	TGTGCCAGCAGCTTAGACGGGAACACAGATACGCAGTATTTT	CASSLDGNTDTQYF
TRBV5-4	NA	TRBJ1-1	NA	13	TGTGCCAGCAGCTTGAGCGGGGTGGCTGAAGCTTTCTTT	CASSLSGVAEAFF
TRBV5-6	TRBD1	TRBJ1-2	NA	16	TGTGCCAGCAGCTTGCTGGACAGGGAGGGCCAGAATGGCTACACCTTC	CASSLLDREGQNGYTF
TRBV5-8	TRBD1	TRBJ1-2	once	14	TGTGCCAGCAGCAGGACAGGGGGTAACTATGGCTACACCTTC	CASSRTGGNYGYTF
TRBV6-5	TRBD1	TRBJ2-7	once	16	TGTGCCAGCAATTACGGGACAGGGTATTTCACCTACGAGCAGTACTTC	CASNYGTGYFTYEQYF
TRBV7-2	NA	TRBJ1-5	NA	15	TGTGCCAGCAGCTTAGTTGGGGGGGGCAATCAGCCCCAGCATTTT	CASSLVGGGNQPQHF
TRBV5-4	TRBD2	TRBJ2-2	NA	20	TGTGCCAGCAGTCCCGGACTAGCGGGGGGCACTACCGTTTTTCCCGGGGAGCTGTTTTTT	CASSPGLAGGTTVFPGELFF
TRBV27	NA	TRBJ1-6	NA	14	TGTGCCAGCAGTTTTCAGGCTGTTAATTCACCCCTCCACTTT	CASSFQAVNSPLHF
TRBV4-1	TRBD1	TRBJ2-1	NA	15	TGCGCCAGCAGCCCTAACAGGGGGCCCTACAATGAGCAGTTCTTC	CASSPNRGPYNEQFF